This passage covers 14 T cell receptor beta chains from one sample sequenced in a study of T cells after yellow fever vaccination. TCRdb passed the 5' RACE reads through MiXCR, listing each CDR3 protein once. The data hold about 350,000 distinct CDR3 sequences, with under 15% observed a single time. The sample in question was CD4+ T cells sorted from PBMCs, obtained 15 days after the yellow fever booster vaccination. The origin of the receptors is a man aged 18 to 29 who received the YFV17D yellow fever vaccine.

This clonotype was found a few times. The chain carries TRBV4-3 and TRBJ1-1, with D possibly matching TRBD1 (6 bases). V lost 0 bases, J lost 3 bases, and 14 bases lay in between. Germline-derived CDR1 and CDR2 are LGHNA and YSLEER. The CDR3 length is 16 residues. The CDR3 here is CASSQEPTGKDTEAFF. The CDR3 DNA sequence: TGCGCCAGCAGCCAAGAGCCTACAGGGAAGGACACTGAAGCTTTCTTT.

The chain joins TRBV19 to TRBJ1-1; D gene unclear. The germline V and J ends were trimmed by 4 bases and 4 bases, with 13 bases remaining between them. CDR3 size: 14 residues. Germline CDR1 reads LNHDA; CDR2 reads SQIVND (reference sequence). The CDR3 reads CASSTFSLGTEAFF. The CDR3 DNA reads TGTGCCAGTAGTACTTTCAGTTTGGGCACTGAAGCTTTCTTT.

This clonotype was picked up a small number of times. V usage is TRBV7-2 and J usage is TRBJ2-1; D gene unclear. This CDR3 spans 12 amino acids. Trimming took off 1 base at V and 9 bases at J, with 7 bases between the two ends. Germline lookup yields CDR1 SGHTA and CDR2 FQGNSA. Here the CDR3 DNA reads TGTGCCAGCAGCTTAGTTGTAGCTGAGCAGTTCTTC. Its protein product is CASSLVVAEQFF.

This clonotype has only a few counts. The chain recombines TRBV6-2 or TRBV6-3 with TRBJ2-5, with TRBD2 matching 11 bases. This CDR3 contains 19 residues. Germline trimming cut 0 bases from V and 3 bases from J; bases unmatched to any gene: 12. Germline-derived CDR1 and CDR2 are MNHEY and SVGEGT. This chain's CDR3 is CASSYSGLAGGPPEETQYF. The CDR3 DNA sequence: TGTGCCAGCAGTTACTCCGGGCTAGCGGGGGGCCCCCCCGAAGAGACCCAGTACTTC.

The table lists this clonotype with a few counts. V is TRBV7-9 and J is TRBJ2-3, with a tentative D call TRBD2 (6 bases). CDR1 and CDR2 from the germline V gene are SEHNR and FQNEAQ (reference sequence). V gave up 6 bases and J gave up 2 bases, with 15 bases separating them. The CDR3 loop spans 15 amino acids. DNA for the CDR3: TGTGCCAGCAGTCCTCTCAGGGAGGACACAGATACGCAGTATTTT. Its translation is CASSPLREDTDTQYF.

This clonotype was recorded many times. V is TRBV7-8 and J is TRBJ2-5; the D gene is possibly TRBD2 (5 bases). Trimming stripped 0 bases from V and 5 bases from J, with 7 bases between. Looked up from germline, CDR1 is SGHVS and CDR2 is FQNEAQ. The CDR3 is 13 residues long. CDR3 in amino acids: CASSLALVETQYF. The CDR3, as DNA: TGTGCCAGCAGCTTAGCACTAGTGGAGACCCAGTACTTC.

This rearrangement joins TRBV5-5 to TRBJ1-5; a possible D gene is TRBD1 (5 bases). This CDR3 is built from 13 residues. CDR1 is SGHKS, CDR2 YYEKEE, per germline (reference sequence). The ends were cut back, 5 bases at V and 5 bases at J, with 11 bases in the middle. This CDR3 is CASSGWGDQPQHF. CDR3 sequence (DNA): TGTGCCAGCAGTGGTTGGGGGGATCAGCCCCAGCATTTT.

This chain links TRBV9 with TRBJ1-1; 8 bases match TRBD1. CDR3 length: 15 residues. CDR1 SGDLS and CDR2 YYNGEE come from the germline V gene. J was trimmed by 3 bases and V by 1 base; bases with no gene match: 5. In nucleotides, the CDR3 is TGTGCCAGCAGCGTAACGACAGGGGCTCACACTGAAGCTTTCTTT. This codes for CASSVTTGAHTEAFF.

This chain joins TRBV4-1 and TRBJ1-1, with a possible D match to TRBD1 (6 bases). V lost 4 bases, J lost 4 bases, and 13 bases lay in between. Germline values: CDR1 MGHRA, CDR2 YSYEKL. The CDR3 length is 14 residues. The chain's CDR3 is CASSPGTLITEAFF. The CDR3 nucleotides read TGCGCCAGCAGCCCAGGGACACTTATCACTGAAGCTTTCTTT.

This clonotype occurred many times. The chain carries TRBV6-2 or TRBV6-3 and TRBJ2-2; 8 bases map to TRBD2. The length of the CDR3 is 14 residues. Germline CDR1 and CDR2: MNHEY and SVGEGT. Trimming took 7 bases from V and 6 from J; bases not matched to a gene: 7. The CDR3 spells CASTTGGQSGELFF. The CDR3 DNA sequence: TGTGCCAGCACAACGGGGGGGCAATCCGGGGAGCTGTTTTTT.

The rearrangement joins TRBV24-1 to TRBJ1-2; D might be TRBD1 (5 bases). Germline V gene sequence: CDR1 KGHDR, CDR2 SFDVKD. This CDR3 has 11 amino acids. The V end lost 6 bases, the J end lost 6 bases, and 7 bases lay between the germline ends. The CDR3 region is CATSSGNGYTF. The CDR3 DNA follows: TGTGCCACCAGTTCAGGGAATGGCTACACCTTC.

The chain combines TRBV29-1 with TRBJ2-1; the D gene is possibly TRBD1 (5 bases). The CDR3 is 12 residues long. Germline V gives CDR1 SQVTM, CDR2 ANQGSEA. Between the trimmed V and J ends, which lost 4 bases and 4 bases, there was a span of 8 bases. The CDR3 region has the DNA TGCAGCGTTGCCTCAGGGTACAATGAGCAGTTCTTC. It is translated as CSVASGYNEQFF.

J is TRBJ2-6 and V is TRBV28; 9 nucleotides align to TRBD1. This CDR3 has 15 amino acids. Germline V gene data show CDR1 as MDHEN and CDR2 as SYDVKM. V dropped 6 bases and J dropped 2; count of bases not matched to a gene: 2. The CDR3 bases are TGTGCCAGCAGGAGACAGGGGGCTGGGGCCAACGTCCTGACTTTC. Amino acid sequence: CASRRQGAGANVLTF.

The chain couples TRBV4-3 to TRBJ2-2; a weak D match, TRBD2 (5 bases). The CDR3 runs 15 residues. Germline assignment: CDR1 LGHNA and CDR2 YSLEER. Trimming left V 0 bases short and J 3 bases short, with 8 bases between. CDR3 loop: CASSQERVDTGELFF. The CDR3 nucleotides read TGCGCCAGCAGCCAAGAGAGGGTGGACACCGGGGAGCTGTTTTTT.